The sequence of this TCR beta chain was determined in a study of cytomegalovirus exposure and HLA in healthy donors. As for the study in general: Unique TCRs from HLA-typed donors, about 85 million of them, were held in an early data release.

Turning to this clone: What it binds is not known.

Both 60 Vbeta primers and 13 Jbeta primers went into the PCR. Generated by immunoSEQ multiplex PCR, the TCRdb table keeps only in-frame clones and is missing some. Here the sample spans fewer than 150,000 clones, about 80% being singletons. Germline CDR1 is SEHNR and CDR2 is FQNEAQ (reference sequence). The CDR3 length is 13 residues. The ends lost 9 bases at V and 4 bases at J; junction bases unmatched: 8. Overall study results and limits: Immune exposure was documented only through CMV serostatus. Some highly shared sequence variants likely arose as a pipeline artifact. Sequencing depth across donors, presence/absence analyses assumed, was roughly uniform.

The receptor comes from a man between 18 and 29 years old in good health and CMV-seronegative. Material: PBMCs. The chain links TRBV7-9 to TRBJ1-1; 7 nucleotides line up with TRBD1. The CDR3 sequence: CASNRGLATEAFF. The DNA for the CDR3 is TGTGCCAGTAACAGGGGTTTGGCCACTGAAGCTTTCTTT.